This T cell receptor beta chain was sequenced in a study of blood T cell repertoires in COVID-19. Study information: T cells, B-cell-depleted T cells, or PBMCs supplied cDNA or gDNA.

V was shortened by 3 bases and J by 0 bases, with 12 bases between the two germline ends. Germline V gene lookup returns CDR1 LGHNA and CDR2 YSLEER. This CDR3 region has 15 residues. In the original processing: Nucleated cell number was recorded as an estimate derived from reference gene primer amplification. Produced via immunoSEQ multiplex PCR; TCRdb's table is partial and in-frame only. That table supplies the V and J calls and clone size; D and trimming were determined from the DNA. This table has some 110,000 clones, 80% appearing once. Material: peripheral blood. The gene calls are TRBV4-3 and TRBJ2-7; D is possibly TRBD2 (6 bases). This receptor was taken from a man aged 55 to 70 with active or convalescent COVID-19. CDR3 nucleotide sequence: TGCGCCAGCAGCCAGGGGACTGCGAGCTCCTACGAGCAGTACTTC. Protein product: CASSQGTASSYEQYF.